This TCR beta chain was captured in a study of technical replicates of blood from several donors. TCRdb keeps only in-frame clones here, not all; method: immunoSEQ multiplex PCR. The sample records about 62,000 clones, around 87% being singletons. Trimming removed 2 bases from V and 6 bases from J; junction bases left unmatched: 0. Germline V gives CDR1 MNHNS, CDR2 SASEGT. The CDR3 covers 12 residues. The receptor was isolated from a human donor in good health. Some clones in this sample may be carry-over from other donors' samples. The rearrangement uses TRBV6-1 and TRBJ1-2; 7 bases map to TRBD1. What was sequenced was PBMCs. The CDR3 DNA is TGTGCCAGCAGTGAAACAGGGGATGGCTACACCTTC. Translating gives CASSETGDGYTF.